This TCR beta chain originates from a study of cytomegalovirus exposure and HLA in healthy donors. The PCR made use of 60 Vbeta and 13 Jbeta primers. Libraries were prepared by immunoSEQ multiplex PCR; TCRdb keeps only in-frame clonotypes and omits some of them. The sample has about 160,000 clones, around 84% seen once. V shed 1 base and J shed 6 bases, with 12 bases lying between them. The length of the CDR3 is 14 residues. Germline V lookup: CDR1 SGHDT, CDR2 YYEEEE. This clonotype originated in a young man in good health and CMV-seronegative. The sample taken for sequencing was PBMCs. This chain joins TRBV5-6 and TRBJ2-3; weak D call: TRBD1 (7 bases). CDR3 residues: CASSLTGEADTQYF. The CDR3 DNA reads as TGTGCCAGCAGCTTGACAGGGGAGGCGGATACGCAGTATTTT.